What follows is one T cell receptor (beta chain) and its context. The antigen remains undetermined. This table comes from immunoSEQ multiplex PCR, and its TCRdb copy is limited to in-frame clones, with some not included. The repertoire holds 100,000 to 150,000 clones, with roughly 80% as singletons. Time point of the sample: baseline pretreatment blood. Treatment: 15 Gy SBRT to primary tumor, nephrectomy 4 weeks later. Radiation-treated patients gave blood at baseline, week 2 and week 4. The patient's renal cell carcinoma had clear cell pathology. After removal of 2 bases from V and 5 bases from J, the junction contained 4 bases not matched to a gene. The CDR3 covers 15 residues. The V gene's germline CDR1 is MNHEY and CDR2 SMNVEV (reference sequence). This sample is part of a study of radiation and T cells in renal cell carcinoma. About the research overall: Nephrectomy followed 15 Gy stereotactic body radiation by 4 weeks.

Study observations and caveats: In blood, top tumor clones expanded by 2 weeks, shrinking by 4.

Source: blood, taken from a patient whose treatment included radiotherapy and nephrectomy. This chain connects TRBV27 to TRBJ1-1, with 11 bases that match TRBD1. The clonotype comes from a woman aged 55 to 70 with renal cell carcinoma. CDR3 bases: TGTGCCAGCAGTTTAGGGACAGGGGGGAAGACTGAAGCTTTCTTT. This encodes CASSLGTGGKTEAFF.